This T cell receptor (beta chain) derives from a study of blood T cell repertoires in COVID-19. Study-wide context: Some COVID-19 samples were acute and others convalescent; all came from the United States, Italy and Spain. Sample material is recorded as cDNA or gDNA derived from T cells, B-cell-depleted T cells, or PBMCs.

Sequencing used immunoSEQ multiplex PCR; TCRdb keeps in-frame clones, though not all of them. This sample has around 45,000 clones, with around 85% found just once. The CDR3 contains 15 residues. The germline V gene encodes CDR1 KGHDR and CDR2 SFDVKD. J gave up 6 bases and V 3 bases, and 6 bases lay outside the gene matches. The V call is TRBV24-1, the J call TRBJ2-2; 7 bases agree with TRBD2. The sample taken for sequencing was peripheral blood. The TCR comes from a human donor in a cohort sampled during active COVID-19. CDR3 nucleotides: TGTGCCACCAGTGATCCTCGGGGGGTTGCCGGGGAGCTGTTTTTT. Encoded protein: CATSDPRGVAGELFF.